Below are 19 T cell receptor beta chains sequenced from a single sample in a study of shared clonotypes between healthy human individuals. Only in-frame clones appear in the TCRdb table, and some are missing; sequencing was by immunoSEQ multiplex PCR. The table records more than 2,000,000 clones, roughly 93% of them present only once. The sequencing sample was made of naive CD4+ T cells from PBMCs. Subset of the sample: CD45RA+ positively selected. These receptors all come from a man aged 18 to 30 in good health. Some clones in this sample may be carry-over from other donors' samples.

A single count supports this clone. This chain joins TRBV11-2 and TRBJ1-1, with 9 bases lining up with TRBD1. Per the germline V gene, CDR1 is SGHAT and CDR2 is FQNNGV. This CDR3 comprises 15 residues. V shed 3 bases and J 5 bases; nucleotides not matched to a gene: 7. The CDR3 DNA sequence: TGTGCCAGCAGCTTTCCGGGACAGGGTGCGACTGAAGCTTTCTTT. Protein product: CASSFPGQGATEAFF.

The chain couples TRBV28 to TRBJ1-1, with a weak D call TRBD1 (5 bases). Deletions cut 5 bases from V and 0 bases from J, with 19 bases between. The CDR3 is 17 amino acids. Germline V lookup: CDR1 MDHEN, CDR2 SYDVKM. The CDR3 loop reads CASSPGWGRPMNTEAFF. Here the CDR3 DNA reads TGTGCCAGCAGTCCCGGTTGGGGCAGACCTATGAACACTGAAGCTTTCTTT.

This chain links TRBV29-1 with TRBJ2-3, with D possibly TRBD1 on 7 matching bases. CDR1 is SQVTM, CDR2 ANQGSEA, per germline. Trimming removed 3 bases at V and 5 bases at J, with 12 bases between. CDR3 length equals 13 residues. CDR3 sequence: CSVDGGGLDTQYF. CDR3 sequence (DNA): TGCAGCGTTGACGGAGGGGGCTTAGATACGCAGTATTTT.

DNA for the CDR3: TGCGCCAGCAGCCCAGGGACTCCCCGAAGGGATGAGCAGTTCTTC. It specifies CASSPGTPRRDEQFF. The rearrangement uses TRBV5-1 and TRBJ2-1; D is perhaps TRBD2 (6 bases). The CDR3 spans 15 residues. Trimming took off 4 bases at V and 8 bases at J, with 19 bases between the two ends. CDR1 and CDR2 from the germline V gene are SGHRS and YFSETQ.

For this clone: Other DNA sequences within the sample encode an identical CDR3. The chain is built from TRBV7-2 and TRBJ1-1; D gene uncertain. This CDR3 has 13 amino acids. V was cut by 1 base and J by 3 bases, with 6 bases left in between. The germline gives CDR1 SGHTA, CDR2 FQGNSA. The CDR3 DNA reads TGTGCCAGCAGCTTAGTAAGGGACACTGAAGCTTTCTTT. Protein product: CASSLVRDTEAFF.

The chain is built from TRBV5-6 and TRBJ2-5; tentative D call: TRBD2 (6 bases). The tail of the sequence fits TRBJ2-7 better, so the J call may be wrong. Germline CDR1 reads SGHDT; CDR2 reads YYEEEE. CDR3 length: 15 residues. CDR3 region: CASSLRRLVGAEQYF. CDR3 bases: TGTGCCAGCAGCTTGCGACGACTAGTAGGTGCCGAGCAGTACTTC.

This clone was recorded once. CDR3 amino acids: CAIQGDGQPQHF. The CDR3 DNA reads as TGTGCCATCCAGGGAGATGGGCAGCCCCAGCATTTT. The chain is built from TRBV10-3 and TRBJ1-5; tentative D call: TRBD1 (5 bases). V lost 8 bases to trimming and J lost 7 bases, with 12 bases between them. Germline loops: CDR1 ENHRY, CDR2 SYGVKD. The CDR3 runs to 12 residues.

CDR3 in amino acids: CAWSLSNYEQYF. The CDR3 DNA is TGTGCCTGGAGTCTCAGTAACTACGAGCAGTACTTC. The V gene is TRBV30, the J gene TRBJ2-7; D gene ambiguous. The V gene's germline CDR1 is GTSNPN and CDR2 SVGIG (reference sequence). V gave up 2 bases and J gave up 3 bases, with 8 bases separating them. The CDR3 has 12 residues.

The V and J genes are TRBV4-2 and TRBJ1-1, with D maybe TRBD1 (6 bases). This CDR3 has 17 residues. The germline V and J ends were trimmed by 0 bases and 6 bases, with 20 bases remaining between them. Germline V gene data show CDR1 as LGHNA and CDR2 as YNFKEQ. The CDR3 nucleotides are TGTGCCAGCAGCCAAGAAGGGGGGCCCTTGGGGAGGGCTGAAGCTTTCTTT. It codes for CASSQEGGPLGRAEAFF.

V is TRBV19 and J is TRBJ1-2; perhaps TRBD1 as D (5 bases). The CDR3 contains 14 residues. Germline-derived CDR1 and CDR2 are LNHDA and SQIVND (reference sequence). Trimming removed 2 bases from V and 4 bases from J, with 11 bases in between. CDR3 in DNA: TGTGCCAGTAGTATACAGGGAGACAGCTATGGCTACACCTTC. Protein product: CASSIQGDSYGYTF.

The chain carries TRBV7-2 and TRBJ1-1, with TRBD1 identical over 11 bases. The length of the CDR3 is 16 residues. V lost 2 bases to trimming and J lost 4 bases; unmatched junction nucleotides: 6. Per the germline V gene, CDR1 is SGHTA and CDR2 is FQGNSA. CDR3 DNA: TGTGCCAGCAGCTTAAGAAGTGGACAGGGGGCCACTGAAGCTTTCTTT. This codes for CASSLRSGQGATEAFF.

J is TRBJ1-4 and V is TRBV28; no reliable D call. Per the germline V gene, CDR1 is MDHEN and CDR2 is SYDVKM. The CDR3 has 13 residues. V gave up 5 bases and J gave up 6 bases, with 10 bases separating them. The CDR3 loop reads CASSVLGDEKLFF. In DNA, the CDR3 is TGTGCCAGCAGTGTGTTGGGAGATGAAAAACTGTTTTTT.

The chain employs TRBV4-3 and TRBJ2-5; D unresolved. V was shortened by 0 bases and J by 5 bases, with 4 bases between the two germline ends. Germline V gives CDR1 LGHNA, CDR2 YSLEER. The CDR3 consists of 12 residues. The CDR3 protein is CASSQDEETQYF. The DNA of the CDR3 is TGCGCCAGCAGCCAAGATGAGGAGACCCAGTACTTC.

This clone was seen just once. The chain is built from TRBV5-1 and TRBJ2-7; 10 bases line up with TRBD2. From germline, CDR1 is SGHRS and CDR2 YFSETQ. With 4 bases clipped from V and 6 bases from J, the junction kept 13 bases outside the gene matches. The length of the CDR3 is 16 residues. The CDR3 bases are TGCGCCAGCAGCCCAATATCTAGCGGGAGTGCCCTCGAGCAGTACTTC. This sequence encodes CASSPISSGSALEQYF.

The rearrangement links TRBV5-1 to TRBJ2-1, with TRBD2 as a possible D gene (6 bases). Trimming stripped 2 bases from V and 6 bases from J, with 18 bases between. The germline gives CDR1 SGHRS, CDR2 YFSETQ. There are 16 residues in the CDR3. In nucleotides, the CDR3 is TGCGCCAGCAGCTTCCCGACCGGGACTGGGCGCAATGAGCAGTTCTTC. Amino acids: CASSFPTGTGRNEQFF.

The sample holds a few counts of this clone. The sample contains more than one DNA sequence encoding this CDR3. This chain joins TRBV28 and TRBJ1-2; D might be TRBD1 (6 bases). Germline V CDR1 and CDR2: MDHEN, SYDVKM. The CDR3 sequence is 13 residues long. Trimming stripped 3 bases from V and 8 bases from J, with 13 bases between. CDR3 DNA sequence: TGTGCCAGCAGTTTGGAACAGGGCAGGGGCTACACCTTC. Translation gives CASSLEQGRGYTF.

This sequence joins TRBV25-1 and TRBJ2-5; 7 positions match TRBD2. The J call is in doubt because the DNA end fits TRBJ2-7 better. This CDR3 has 16 amino acids. Per the germline V gene, CDR1 is MGHDK and CDR2 is SYGVNS. In nucleotides, the CDR3 is TGTGCCAGCAGTGACACCGGGGGGAGGAGGTCTTACGAGCAGTACTTC. Protein product: CASSDTGGRRSYEQYF.

The chain links TRBV10-3 to TRBJ2-7; 7 bases match TRBD1. V was pared by 8 bases and J by 3 bases, with 4 bases of the junction left unmatched. The CDR3 is made up of 12 amino acids. Germline CDR1 is ENHRY and CDR2 is SYGVKD. Here the CDR3 DNA reads TGTGCCATCTGGGACAGAGACTACGAGCAGTACTTC. Encoded protein: CAIWDRDYEQYF.

J is TRBJ1-6 and V is TRBV2; TRBD1 is a possible D gene (5 bases). Germline V gene lookup returns CDR1 SNHLY and CDR2 FYNNEI. The CDR3 runs 12 residues. Trimming took 3 bases from V and 9 from J, leaving 6 bases between them. CDR3 DNA sequence: TGTGCCAGCAGTGACAGGGCTTCACCCCTCCACTTT. Protein: CASSDRASPLHF.